This T cell receptor beta chain was captured by sequencing in a study of radiotherapy plus CTLA-4 blockade in lung cancer. As to this clone: Its antigen is unidentified.

The table came from immunoSEQ multiplex PCR; TCRdb's copy has only in-frame clones and leaves some out. The table includes 40,000 to 50,000 clones, 75% to 85% detected once. The study's findings and limits: Radiotherapy plus ipilimumab was followed by expansion in blood of tumor-derived TCR clones.

Germline V gene data show CDR1 as SNHLY and CDR2 as FYNNEI. Trimming removed 4 bases from V and 5 bases from J; junction bases left unmatched: 9. The CDR3 contains 15 residues. The J gene is TRBJ2-5, the V gene TRBV2; 8 nucleotides line up with TRBD2. The source material was peripheral blood, sampled from a patient treated with radiotherapy plus ipilimumab. This receptor was identified in a human donor with non-small cell lung cancer who had stable disease on radiotherapy plus ipilimumab. The CDR3 region is CASSAGTRRAETQYF. CDR3 DNA: TGTGCCAGCAGTGCCGGGACTAGACGGGCGGAGACCCAGTACTTC.